The sample holds one count of the clone carrying this T cell receptor (beta chain). Its antigen is currently unknown. Germline V gives CDR1 SGHAT, CDR2 FQNNGV. CDR3 length: 18 residues. After removal of 0 bases from V and 6 bases from J, the junction contained 11 bases not matched to a gene. The sample belongs to a study of CD8 T cells in ankylosing spondylitis. Study conclusions and caveats: It appeared that ankylosing spondylitis blood was characterized by a TCR beta motif of several highly homologous variants. In reactive arthritis synovial fluid and blood, some motif variants had been reported before.

One entry per CDR3 protein, called by TCRdb with MiXCR from the 5' RACE reads. The sample holds 670,000 or so distinct CDR3 sequences; under 20% are singletons and the top ten take about a fifth. Source material: blood, either unsorted or a sorted T cell fraction (not recorded which). The chain links TRBV11-2 to TRBJ2-1, with 10 positions matching TRBD2. The source of this sequence is a male donor with ankylosing spondylitis. CDR3 amino acids: CASSLEGAGGPGFNEQFF. DNA of the CDR3: TGTGCCAGCAGCTTAGAAGGAGCGGGGGGGCCCGGTTTCAATGAGCAGTTCTTC.